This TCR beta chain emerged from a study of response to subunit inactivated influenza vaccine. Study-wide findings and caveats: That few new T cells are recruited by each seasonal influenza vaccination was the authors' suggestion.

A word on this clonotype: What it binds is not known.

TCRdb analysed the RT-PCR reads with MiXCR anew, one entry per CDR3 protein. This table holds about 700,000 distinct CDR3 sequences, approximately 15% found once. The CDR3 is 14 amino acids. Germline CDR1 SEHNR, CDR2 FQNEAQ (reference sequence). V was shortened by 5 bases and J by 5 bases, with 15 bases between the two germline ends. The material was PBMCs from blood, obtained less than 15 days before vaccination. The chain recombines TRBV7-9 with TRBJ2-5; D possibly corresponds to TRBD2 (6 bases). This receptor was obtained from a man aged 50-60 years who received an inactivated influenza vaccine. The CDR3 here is CASSPRSGLETQYF. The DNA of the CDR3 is TGTGCCAGCAGCCCTCGTAGCGGATTGGAGACCCAGTACTTC.